This T cell receptor (beta chain) was recovered during a study of cytomegalovirus exposure and HLA in healthy donors. Per germline, CDR1 SGHTA and CDR2 FQGNSA. The length of the CDR3 is 15 residues. Between the trimmed V and J ends, which lost 6 bases and 3 bases, there was a span of 18 bases. The PCR ran on 60 Vbeta and 13 Jbeta primers. The method was immunoSEQ multiplex PCR; TCRdb's version includes in-frame clones alone and lacks a portion of them. The sample yields approximately 160,000 clones, around 82% seen once. The receptor was isolated from a male donor in good health and CMV-seronegative. The specimen was PBMCs. The chain recombines TRBV7-2 with TRBJ2-7; possibly TRBD1 for D (6 bases). CDR3 in DNA: TGTGCCAGCAGTTGGGGGCGGCAGCTAAACTACGAGCAGTACTTC. It yields the protein CASSWGRQLNYEQYF.